One sample yielded the 6 T cell receptor beta chains listed below, sequenced in a study of beta chain features in type 1 diabetes. These TCRs are of unknown antigen specificity. Study outcomes and limitations: Shorter TCRB CDR3s, moderately but significantly so, marked every one of the four CD4+ subsets in Type 1 diabetes patients.

Investigators reverse transcribed all isolated RNA, so they sequenced expressed TCRB transcripts. Using immunoSEQ multiplex PCR, the repertoire was profiled, and TCRdb retains in-frame clones only, with some absent. The sample lists about 650,000 clones; around 12% were seen once. Material for sequencing was naive CD4+ T cells from blood. The receptors stem from a man aged 25 to 40 with type 1 diabetes.

The chain uses TRBV7-2 and TRBJ2-5; 9 bases fit TRBD2. The CDR3 runs to 14 residues. Unmatched junction bases numbered 2, after V lost 2 bases and J lost 4 bases. The V gene's germline CDR1 is SGHTA and CDR2 FQGNSA. CDR3 sequence reads: CASSLNSGGETQYF. In DNA form, the CDR3 reads TGTGCCAGCAGCTTAAATAGCGGGGGAGAGACCCAGTACTTC. The full variable domain, with the rest looked up from reference TRBV7-2 and TRBJ2-5, is GAGVSQSPSNKVTEKGKDVELRCDPISGHTALYWYRQSLGQGLEFLIYFQGNSAPDKSGLPSDRFSAERTGGSVSTLTIQRTQQEDSAVYLCASSLNSGGETQYFGPGTRLLVL.

This chain uses TRBV10-3 with TRBJ1-2; D is unclear. The CDR3 covers 18 residues. Germline V gives CDR1 ENHRY, CDR2 SYGVKD. Trimming stripped 0 bases from V and 0 bases from J, with 17 bases between. CDR3 region: CAISESSQVGRPNYGYTF. CDR3 DNA: TGTGCCATCAGTGAGTCGAGTCAAGTAGGACGTCCTAACTATGGCTACACCTTC.

The chain couples TRBV30 to TRBJ1-6; D remains ambiguous. In germline, CDR1 is GTSNPN, CDR2 SVGIG (reference sequence). V lost 3 bases and J 10 bases, leaving 7 bases between the germline ends. This CDR3 is built from 11 residues. CDR3 loop: CAWRAGSPLHF. As DNA, the CDR3 is TGTGCCTGGAGGGCAGGCTCACCCCTCCACTTT.

This clone occurred a few times. The V gene is TRBV7-9, the J gene TRBJ1-6; the D gene is possibly TRBD1 (5 bases). Per germline, CDR1 SEHNR and CDR2 FQNEAQ (reference sequence). The length of the CDR3 is 14 residues. Trimming removed 4 bases at V and 7 bases at J, with 11 bases between. The CDR3 DNA reads TGTGCCAGCAGCTCCCGACAGTCCAATTCACCCCTCCACTTT. Translation: CASSSRQSNSPLHF.

The rearrangement links TRBV10-1 to TRBJ2-3, with a possible D match to TRBD2 (5 bases). The germline CDR1 and CDR2 sequences are WNHNN and SYGVQD (reference sequence). Trimming took off 0 bases at V and 2 bases at J, with 9 bases between the two ends. This CDR3 spans 15 amino acids. The CDR3 region is CASSESAAATDTQYF. CDR3 coding DNA: TGCGCCAGCAGTGAGTCAGCGGCAGCCACAGATACGCAGTATTTT.

The rearrangement uses TRBV10-3 and TRBJ1-1; D is unclear. CDR3 size: 13 residues. The V and J ends lost 0 bases and 4 bases respectively, with 6 bases between them. CDR1 is ENHRY, CDR2 SYGVKD, per germline. CDR3 sequence: CAISESGVTEAFF. The CDR3 region has the DNA TGTGCCATCAGTGAGTCTGGGGTCACTGAAGCTTTCTTT.